Listed below are T cell receptor beta chains from one sample, sequenced in a study of cytomegalovirus exposure and HLA in healthy donors. Only in-frame clones appear in the TCRdb table, and some are missing; sequencing was by immunoSEQ multiplex PCR. The sample lists roughly 38,000 clones; roughly four fifths were seen once. Input material: PBMCs. Every receptor here comes from a woman aged 30 to 39 in good health and CMV-seropositive. Each CDR3 is given without its conserved first and last residue. The order of the fields is CDR3 protein, V gene, J gene.

CDR3 protein: ASSVSSTDTQY
V gene: TRBV7-3
J gene: TRBJ2-3

CDR3 protein: ARRYRENTEAF
V gene: TRBV19
J gene: TRBJ1-1

CDR3 protein: ASTNPGQGSF
V gene: TRBV28
J gene: TRBJ1-1

CDR3 protein: ASRKSGLSSGYT
V gene: TRBV6-5
J gene: TRBJ1-2

CDR3 protein: ASSIPGWLNTEAF
V gene: TRBV19
J gene: TRBJ1-1

CDR3 protein: SVEDSSTEAF
V gene: TRBV29-1
J gene: TRBJ1-1

CDR3 protein: ASSLAPSSGEQF
V gene: TRBV7-6
J gene: TRBJ2-1

CDR3 protein: ASSPPASPRKNGYT
V gene: TRBV19
J gene: TRBJ1-2

CDR3 protein: ASSQETLAGFNNEQF
V gene: TRBV4-1
J gene: TRBJ2-1

CDR3 protein: ASSLEGTLNTEAF
V gene: TRBV11-2
J gene: TRBJ1-1

CDR3 protein: ASSQSHSPSTDTQY
V gene: TRBV23-1
J gene: TRBJ2-3

CDR3 protein: ASSGVGGARSPLH
V gene: TRBV2
J gene: TRBJ1-6

CDR3 protein: SSSLSGTGVYEQY
V gene: TRBV7-9
J gene: TRBJ2-7

CDR3 protein: ASSFRVSPSGNTIY
V gene: TRBV5-6
J gene: TRBJ1-3

CDR3 protein: ASSLALYSYNEQF
V gene: TRBV5-5
J gene: TRBJ2-1

CDR3 protein: ASPPSVGTGGNTEAF
V gene: TRBV18
J gene: TRBJ1-1

CDR3 protein: ASSVAHMNTEAF
V gene: TRBV2
J gene: TRBJ1-1

CDR3 protein: ASSPAGTSGNYEQY
V gene: TRBV13
J gene: TRBJ2-7

CDR3 protein: ASSLQGIRSYNEQF
V gene: TRBV18
J gene: TRBJ2-1

CDR3 protein: ASIDSTEAF
V gene: TRBV2
J gene: TRBJ1-1

CDR3 protein: ATSRDWEDYGYT
V gene: TRBV15
J gene: TRBJ1-2

CDR3 protein: ASSQQGRRDEKLF
V gene: TRBV5-1
J gene: TRBJ1-4

CDR3 protein: ASRTPGGRNTIY
V gene: TRBV21-1
J gene: TRBJ1-3

CDR3 protein: AISESGTGTSGYT
V gene: TRBV10-3
J gene: TRBJ1-2

CDR3 protein: SSSIYYEQY
V gene: TRBV7-9
J gene: TRBJ2-7

CDR3 protein: ASSQVGTSGYEQY
V gene: TRBV4-2
J gene: TRBJ2-7

CDR3 protein: ASQQPGQGADTQY
V gene: TRBV6-5
J gene: TRBJ2-3

CDR3 protein: ASSQSGSGGFEDTQY
V gene: TRBV4-1
J gene: TRBJ2-3

CDR3 protein: ASTHGWEGYP
V gene: TRBV4-1
J gene: TRBJ1-2

CDR3 protein: ASSPVPGLAGYSTDTQY
V gene: TRBV7-8
J gene: TRBJ2-3

CDR3 protein: ASSSSSGTSSYNEQF
V gene: TRBV5-1
J gene: TRBJ2-1

CDR3 protein: ATRDYGYT
V gene: TRBV7-8
J gene: TRBJ1-2